There are a few counts of the clone carrying this T cell receptor (beta chain). TCRdb passed the 5' RACE reads through MiXCR, listing each CDR3 protein once. The data contain approximately 610,000 distinct CDR3 sequences, roughly 17% of them singletons. This specimen belongs to a study of T cells after yellow fever vaccination. The V end was cut by 0 bases, the J end by 1 base, with 9 bases between. Germline values: CDR1 MNHEY, CDR2 SVGAGI. CDR3 size: 15 residues. The gene calls are TRBV6-5 and TRBJ1-1; possible D gene TRBD1, 5 bases. This material consisted of PBMCs, taken more than 4 days after the first yellow fever vaccination. The receptor was derived from a man between 18 and 35 years old who received the YFV17D yellow fever vaccine. CDR3 nucleotide sequence: TGTGCCAGCAGTTACTCGGCCGGGGGGAACACTGAAGCTTTCTTT. Amino acid sequence: CASSYSAGGNTEAFF.